This is a list of T cell receptor beta chains from one sample in a study of T cell responses to AZD1222 COVID-19 vaccine. Using immunoSEQ multiplex PCR, the repertoire was profiled, and TCRdb retains in-frame clones only, with some absent. The sample shows about 170,000 clones, 92% of them seen only once. The source was peripheral blood, collected on day 0 of AZD1222 vaccination. These receptor sequences come from an adult in good health. CDR3s include the opening cysteine and the closing phenylalanine or tryptophan. Each record gives: clone size, CDR3 length, J gene, D gene, V gene, CDR3 DNA, CDR3 protein. A D gene is named only where the DNA matches it firmly. Rows may omit the clone size; those that give it use once, few, many or a size class.

abundance: -; len: 15; j_gene: TRBJ1-2; d_gene: -; v_gene: TRBV1; CDR3nt: TGCACCAGCCCCGGGACAGGGGGCTCAAACTATGGCTACACCTTC; CDR3aa: CTSPGTGGSNYGYTF
abundance: -; len: 11; j_gene: TRBJ1-5; d_gene: -; v_gene: TRBV5-1; CDR3nt: TGCGCCAGCACTTTAACTCAGCCCCAGCATTTT; CDR3aa: CASTLTQPQHF
abundance: once; len: 16; j_gene: TRBJ2-7; d_gene: TRBD2; v_gene: TRBV29-1; CDR3nt: TGCAGCGTTGTTTACACTAGTGGGACGGGAGGCCTAGGGCAGTACTTC; CDR3aa: CSVVYTSGTGGLGQYF
abundance: -; len: 16; j_gene: TRBJ2-7; d_gene: -; v_gene: TRBV19; CDR3nt: TGTGCCAGTACCCCCGGCTGGGGGGCGACCCTTTTCGAGCAGTACTTC; CDR3aa: CASTPGWGATLFEQYF
abundance: -; len: 16; j_gene: TRBJ2-7; d_gene: -; v_gene: TRBV10-3; CDR3nt: TGTGCCATCAGCCCATCGGTAGGGGGATGGTCCTACGAGCAGTACTTC; CDR3aa: CAISPSVGGWSYEQYF
abundance: -; len: 12; j_gene: TRBJ2-3; d_gene: -; v_gene: TRBV7-2; CDR3nt: TGTGCCAGCAGCCCGTACACAGATACGCAGTATTTT; CDR3aa: CASSPYTDTQYF
abundance: -; len: 16; j_gene: TRBJ1-4; d_gene: -; v_gene: TRBV3-1/TRBV3-2; CDR3nt: TGTGCCAGCAGCCAAGGCCCGGGATCGTCTAATGAAAAACTGTTTTTT; CDR3aa: CASSQGPGSSNEKLFF
abundance: -; len: 16; j_gene: TRBJ2-7; d_gene: TRBD2; v_gene: TRBV6-2/TRBV6-3; CDR3nt: TGTGCCAGCAGTACCCCAAGCGGGGGGGGCCTCTACGAGCAGTACTTC; CDR3aa: CASSTPSGGGLYEQYF
abundance: -; len: 16; j_gene: TRBJ2-3; d_gene: -; v_gene: TRBV19; CDR3nt: TGTGCCAGTTCCCCCCTGGGGGCAGCTAGCACAGATACGCAGTATTTT; CDR3aa: CASSPLGAASTDTQYF
abundance: -; len: 16; j_gene: TRBJ2-5; d_gene: -; v_gene: TRBV9; CDR3nt: TGTGCCAGCAGCGTAGAACCAGCCCCCTTCCAAGAGACCCAGTACTTC; CDR3aa: CASSVEPAPFQETQYF
abundance: -; len: 14; j_gene: TRBJ2-7; d_gene: -; v_gene: TRBV7-2; CDR3nt: TGTGCCAGCAGCTACCAGACAGCAGCCTACGAGCAGTACTTC; CDR3aa: CASSYQTAAYEQYF
abundance: -; len: 14; j_gene: TRBJ2-5; d_gene: TRBD2; v_gene: TRBV7-9; CDR3nt: TGTGCCAGCAGCGGCCGGGGGGAACAAGAGACCCAGTACTTC; CDR3aa: CASSGRGEQETQYF
abundance: many; len: 15; j_gene: TRBJ2-7; d_gene: TRBD2; v_gene: TRBV6-5; CDR3nt: TGTGCCAGCAGCACCGGACTAGCGGGGATATACGAGCAGTACTTC; CDR3aa: CASSTGLAGIYEQYF
abundance: -; len: 14; j_gene: TRBJ2-1; d_gene: -; v_gene: TRBV6-2/TRBV6-3; CDR3nt: TGTGCCAGCAGCCCCCGACAGAATTACAATGAGCAGTTCTTC; CDR3aa: CASSPRQNYNEQFF
abundance: -; len: 14; j_gene: TRBJ2-3; d_gene: -; v_gene: TRBV3-1/TRBV3-2; CDR3nt: TGTGCCAGCAGCGCCTATGGCCCCACAGATACGCAGTATTTT; CDR3aa: CASSAYGPTDTQYF
abundance: -; len: 15; j_gene: TRBJ2-1; d_gene: TRBD2; v_gene: TRBV10-1; CDR3nt: TGCGCCAGCAGTGAGCGAGCGGGGTTCTACAATGAGCAGTTCTTC; CDR3aa: CASSERAGFYNEQFF
abundance: -; len: 15; j_gene: TRBJ1-1; d_gene: -; v_gene: TRBV7-2; CDR3nt: TGTGCCAGCAGCTTAGCGACAGTCATGAACACTGAAGCTTTCTTT; CDR3aa: CASSLATVMNTEAFF
abundance: -; len: 14; j_gene: TRBJ1-5; d_gene: -; v_gene: TRBV18; CDR3nt: TGTGCCAGCTCACTCGGACAGTGGGGTCAGCCCCAGCATTTT; CDR3aa: CASSLGQWGQPQHF
abundance: -; len: 14; j_gene: TRBJ2-7; d_gene: TRBD2; v_gene: TRBV9; CDR3nt: TGTGCCAGCAGCGTAGGAGCGGGAGATTACGAGCAGTACTTC; CDR3aa: CASSVGAGDYEQYF
abundance: -; len: 16; j_gene: TRBJ2-7; d_gene: -; v_gene: TRBV6-1; CDR3nt: TGTGCCAGCAGTGAGAGGGGGGCGGTTGATCCCTACGAGCAGTACTTC; CDR3aa: CASSERGAVDPYEQYF
abundance: -; len: 16; j_gene: TRBJ2-2; d_gene: -; v_gene: TRBV19; CDR3nt: TGTGCCAGTAGTCCCTCCAGACCCTCCGGGACCGGGGAGCTGTTTTTT; CDR3aa: CASSPSRPSGTGELFF
abundance: -; len: 15; j_gene: TRBJ2-1; d_gene: -; v_gene: TRBV19; CDR3nt: TGTGCCAGTAGTTGGGGGGCCACCTCCTACAATGAGCAGTTCTTC; CDR3aa: CASSWGATSYNEQFF
abundance: -; len: 14; j_gene: TRBJ1-2; d_gene: TRBD1; v_gene: TRBV2; CDR3nt: TGTGCCAGCAGTGAACAGGGGGTAAACTATGGCTACACCTTC; CDR3aa: CASSEQGVNYGYTF
abundance: -; len: 15; j_gene: TRBJ2-2; d_gene: -; v_gene: TRBV2; CDR3nt: TGTGCCAGCAGGGCCCGGGACACCATCACCGGGGAGCTGTTTTTT; CDR3aa: CASRARDTITGELFF
abundance: -; len: 14; j_gene: TRBJ1-4; d_gene: TRBD1; v_gene: TRBV5-4; CDR3nt: TGTGCCAGCAGTCAAACAGGGGGAGGTGAAAAACTGTTTTTT; CDR3aa: CASSQTGGGEKLFF
abundance: -; len: 13; j_gene: TRBJ2-1; d_gene: TRBD1; v_gene: TRBV10-2; CDR3nt: TGCGCCAGGACAGGGGGACGTAACAATGAGCAGTTCTTC; CDR3aa: CARTGGRNNEQFF
abundance: once; len: 12; j_gene: TRBJ1-2; d_gene: -; v_gene: TRBV6-5; CDR3nt: TGTGCCAGCAGACAGAATAACTATGGCTACACCTTC; CDR3aa: CASRQNNYGYTF
abundance: -; len: 19; j_gene: TRBJ1-4; d_gene: -; v_gene: TRBV12-5; CDR3nt: TGTGCTAGTGGTTTGGTACTTCAGCGGGAAGCAACGGCTAATGAAAAACTGTTTTTT; CDR3aa: CASGLVLQREATANEKLFF
abundance: -; len: 12; j_gene: TRBJ1-2; d_gene: -; v_gene: TRBV19; CDR3nt: TGTGCCAGTATGGGGAACACGCCCGAGCCCACCTTC; CDR3aa: CASMGNTPEPTF
abundance: -; len: 16; j_gene: TRBJ1-3; d_gene: TRBD1; v_gene: TRBV19; CDR3nt: TGTGCCAGTAGTATCCACAGGGGGCAATCTGGAAACACCATATATTTT; CDR3aa: CASSIHRGQSGNTIYF
abundance: -; len: 17; j_gene: TRBJ1-4; d_gene: TRBD1; v_gene: TRBV5-1; CDR3nt: TGCGCCAGCAGCTGGGGAGGGGGCCGCTCAACTAATGAAAAACTGTTTTTT; CDR3aa: CASSWGGGRSTNEKLFF
abundance: -; len: 16; j_gene: TRBJ1-4; d_gene: -; v_gene: TRBV27; CDR3nt: TGTGCCAGCAGCACCCGAGGGAGACAGGAGGATGAAAAACTGTTTTTT; CDR3aa: CASSTRGRQEDEKLFF
abundance: once; len: 13; j_gene: TRBJ1-2; d_gene: -; v_gene: TRBV6-1; CDR3nt: TGTGCCAGCAGTGAAATCAGGGGCGGTGGCTACACCTTC; CDR3aa: CASSEIRGGGYTF